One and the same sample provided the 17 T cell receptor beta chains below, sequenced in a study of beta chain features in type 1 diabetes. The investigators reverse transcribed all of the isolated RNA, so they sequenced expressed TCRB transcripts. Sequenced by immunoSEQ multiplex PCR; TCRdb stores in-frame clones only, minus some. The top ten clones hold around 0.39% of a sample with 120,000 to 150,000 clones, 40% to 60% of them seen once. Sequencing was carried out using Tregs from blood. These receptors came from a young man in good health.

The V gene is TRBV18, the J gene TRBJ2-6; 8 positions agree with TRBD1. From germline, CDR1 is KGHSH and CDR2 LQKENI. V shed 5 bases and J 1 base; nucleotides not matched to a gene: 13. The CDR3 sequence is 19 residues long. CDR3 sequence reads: CASSSTLRDRLSGANVLTF. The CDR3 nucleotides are TGTGCCAGCTCATCCACACTCCGGGACAGGCTATCTGGGGCCAACGTCCTGACTTTC. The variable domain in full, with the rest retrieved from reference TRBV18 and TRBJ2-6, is NAGVMQNPRHLVRRRGQEARLRCSPMKGHSHVYWYRQLPEEGLKFMVYLQKENIIDESGMPKERFSAEFPKEGPSILRIQQVVRGDSAAYFCASSSTLRDRLSGANVLTFGAGSRLTVL.

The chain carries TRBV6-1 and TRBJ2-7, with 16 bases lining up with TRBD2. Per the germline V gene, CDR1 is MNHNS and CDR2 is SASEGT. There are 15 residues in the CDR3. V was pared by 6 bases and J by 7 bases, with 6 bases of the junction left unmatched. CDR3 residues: CASSGGLAGGREQYF. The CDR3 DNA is TGTGCCAGCAGCGGGGGACTAGCGGGAGGGCGGGAGCAGTACTTC.

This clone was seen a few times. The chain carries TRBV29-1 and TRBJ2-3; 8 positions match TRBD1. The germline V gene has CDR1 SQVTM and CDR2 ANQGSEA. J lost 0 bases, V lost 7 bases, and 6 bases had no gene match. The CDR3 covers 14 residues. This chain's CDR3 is CSGSRGLSTDTQYF. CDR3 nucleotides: TGCAGCGGCAGCAGGGGGCTTAGCACAGATACGCAGTATTTT.

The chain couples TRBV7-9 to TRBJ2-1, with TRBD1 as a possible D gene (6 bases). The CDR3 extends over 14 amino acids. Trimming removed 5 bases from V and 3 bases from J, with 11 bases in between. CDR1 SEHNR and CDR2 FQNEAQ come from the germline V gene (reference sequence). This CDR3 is CASSRPGDYNEQFF. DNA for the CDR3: TGTGCCAGCAGCCGGCCAGGGGACTACAATGAGCAGTTCTTC. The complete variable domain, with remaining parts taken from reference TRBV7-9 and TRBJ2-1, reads DTGVSQNPRHKITKRGQNVTFRCDPISEHNRLYWYRQTLGQGPEFLTYFQNEAQLEKSRLLSDRFSAERPKGSFSTLEIQRTEQGDSAMYLCASSRPGDYNEQFFGPGTRLTVL.

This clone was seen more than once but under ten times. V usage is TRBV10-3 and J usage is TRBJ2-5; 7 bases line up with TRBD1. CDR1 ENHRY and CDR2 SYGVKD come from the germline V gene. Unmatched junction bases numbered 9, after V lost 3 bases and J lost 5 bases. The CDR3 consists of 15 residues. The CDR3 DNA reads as TGTGCCATCAGTGAAACTACAGGGGCGCGGGAGACCCAGTACTTC. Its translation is CAISETTGARETQYF.

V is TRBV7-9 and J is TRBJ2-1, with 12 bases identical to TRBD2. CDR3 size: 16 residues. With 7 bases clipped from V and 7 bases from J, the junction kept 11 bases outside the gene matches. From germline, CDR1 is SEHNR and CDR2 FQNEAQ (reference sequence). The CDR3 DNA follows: TGTGCCAGCACCCCCGGACTAGCGGGGTACCAGAATGAGCAGTTCTTC. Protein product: CASTPGLAGYQNEQFF. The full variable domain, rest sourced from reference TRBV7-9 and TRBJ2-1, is DTGVSQNPRHKITKRGQNVTFRCDPISEHNRLYWYRQTLGQGPEFLTYFQNEAQLEKSRLLSDRFSAERPKGSFSTLEIQRTEQGDSAMYLCASTPGLAGYQNEQFFGPGTRLTVL.

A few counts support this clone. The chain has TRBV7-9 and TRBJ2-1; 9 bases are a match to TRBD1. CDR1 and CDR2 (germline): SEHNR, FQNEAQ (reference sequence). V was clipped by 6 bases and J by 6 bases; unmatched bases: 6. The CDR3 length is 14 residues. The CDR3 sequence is CASRTTDRGNEQFF. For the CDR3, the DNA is TGTGCCAGCAGAACAACGGACAGGGGCAATGAGCAGTTCTTC.

Written as DNA, the CDR3 is TGTGCCAGCAGCTTAGCTTTTTTAGGGGTTAACTATGGCTACACCTTC. It codes for CASSLAFLGVNYGYTF. The chain is built from TRBV7-2 and TRBJ1-2; possibly TRBD1 for D (5 bases). The CDR3 consists of 16 residues. Per the germline V gene, CDR1 is SGHTA and CDR2 is FQGNSA. Trimming removed 0 bases from V and 1 base from J, with 12 bases in between.

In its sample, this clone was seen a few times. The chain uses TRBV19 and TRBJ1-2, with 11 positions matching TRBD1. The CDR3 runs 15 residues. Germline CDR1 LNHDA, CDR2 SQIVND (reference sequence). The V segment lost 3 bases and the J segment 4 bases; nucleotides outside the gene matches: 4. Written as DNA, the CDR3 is TGTGCCAGTAGTATTGGACAGGGGGCGCGCTATGGCTACACCTTC. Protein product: CASSIGQGARYGYTF.

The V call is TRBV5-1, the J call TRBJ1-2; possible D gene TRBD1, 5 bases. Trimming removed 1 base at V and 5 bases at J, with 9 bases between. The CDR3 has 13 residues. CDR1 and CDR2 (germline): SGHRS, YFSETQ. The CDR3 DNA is TGCGCCAGCAGCTTGTACGGGGGTTATGGCTACACCTTC. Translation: CASSLYGGYGYTF.

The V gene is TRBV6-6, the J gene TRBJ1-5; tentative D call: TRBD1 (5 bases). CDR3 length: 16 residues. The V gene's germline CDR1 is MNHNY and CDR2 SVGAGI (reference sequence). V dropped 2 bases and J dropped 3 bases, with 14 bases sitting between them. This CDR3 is CASSYGRAHYNQPQHF. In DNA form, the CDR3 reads TGTGCCAGCAGTTACGGCAGGGCCCATTACAATCAGCCCCAGCATTTT.

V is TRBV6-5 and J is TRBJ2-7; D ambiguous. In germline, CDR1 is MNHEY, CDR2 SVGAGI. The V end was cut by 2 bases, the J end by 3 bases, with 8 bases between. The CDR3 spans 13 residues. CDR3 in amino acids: CASSYRSGYEQYF. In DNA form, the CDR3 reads TGTGCCAGCAGTTACCGGTCCGGCTACGAGCAGTACTTC.

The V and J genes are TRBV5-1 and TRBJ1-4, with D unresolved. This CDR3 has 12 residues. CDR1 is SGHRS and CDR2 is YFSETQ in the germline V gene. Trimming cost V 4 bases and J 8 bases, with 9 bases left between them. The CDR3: CASSPRGEKLFF. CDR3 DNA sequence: TGCGCCAGCAGCCCCCGAGGGGAAAAACTGTTTTTT.

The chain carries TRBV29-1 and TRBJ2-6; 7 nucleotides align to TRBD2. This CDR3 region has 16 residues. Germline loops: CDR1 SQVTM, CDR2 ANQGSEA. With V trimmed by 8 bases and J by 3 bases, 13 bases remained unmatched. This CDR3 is CSISGDLKGGANVLTF. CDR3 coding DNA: TGCAGCATAAGCGGGGACCTCAAAGGTGGGGCCAACGTCCTGACTTTC.

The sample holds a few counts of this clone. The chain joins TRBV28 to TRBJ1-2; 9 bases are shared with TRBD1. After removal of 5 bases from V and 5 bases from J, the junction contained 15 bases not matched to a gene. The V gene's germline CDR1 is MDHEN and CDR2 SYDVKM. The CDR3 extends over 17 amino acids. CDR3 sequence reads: CASSGLRQGEVRYGYTF. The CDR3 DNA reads TGTGCCAGCAGTGGGTTACGACAGGGGGAAGTTCGGTATGGCTACACCTTC.

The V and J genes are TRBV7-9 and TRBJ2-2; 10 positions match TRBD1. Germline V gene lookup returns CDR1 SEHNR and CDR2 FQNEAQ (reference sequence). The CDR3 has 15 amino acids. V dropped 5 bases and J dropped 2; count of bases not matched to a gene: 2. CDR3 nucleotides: TGTGCCAGCAGCAAGACAGGGGGCAACACCGGGGAGCTGTTTTTT. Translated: CASSKTGGNTGELFF. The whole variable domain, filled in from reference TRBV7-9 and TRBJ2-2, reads DTGVSQNPRHKITKRGQNVTFRCDPISEHNRLYWYRQTLGQGPEFLTYFQNEAQLEKSRLLSDRFSAERPKGSFSTLEIQRTEQGDSAMYLCASSKTGGNTGELFFGEGSRLTVL.

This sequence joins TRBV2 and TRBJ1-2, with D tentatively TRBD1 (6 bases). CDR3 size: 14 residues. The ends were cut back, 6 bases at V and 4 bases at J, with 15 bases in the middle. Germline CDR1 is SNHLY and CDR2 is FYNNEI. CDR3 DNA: TGTGCCAGCAGGAGCAGGGGAGGGGTCTATGGCTACACCTTC. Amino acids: CASRSRGGVYGYTF.